This T cell receptor beta chain comes out of a study of cytomegalovirus exposure and HLA in healthy donors. The study, taken as a whole, reports: The investigators catalogued about 170 TCR beta chains as cytomegalovirus-associated. Most TCR beta V segments were productive about 87% or about 30% of the time in an earlier analysis.

In the PCR, 60 Vbeta and 13 Jbeta primers were used. Using immunoSEQ multiplex PCR, the repertoire was profiled, and TCRdb retains in-frame clones only, with some absent. Here the sample spans about 160,000 clones, around four fifths being singletons. Concerning this clone: Its antigen is undetermined.

This CDR3 spans 13 amino acids. The V gene lost 6 bases and the J gene lost 5 bases, with 13 bases spanning the gap. Germline V gene sequence: CDR1 LNHDA, CDR2 SQIVND (reference sequence). Material for sequencing was PBMCs. The chain has TRBV19 and TRBJ2-5; weak D call: TRBD2 (6 bases). The clonotype was recovered from a man younger than 30 in good health and CMV-seronegative. The CDR3 region has the DNA TGTGCCAGTAGGGGCGGCGGGGCGGAGACCCAGTACTTC. Translated, it gives CASRGGGAETQYF.